This T cell receptor beta chain was identified in a study of T cell responses to AZD1222 COVID-19 vaccine. Findings and caveats of the study: Donors skewed white British and female; clonal diversity was possibly underestimated.

V was clipped by 3 bases and J by 0 bases, with 8 bases between them. The germline gives CDR1 DFQATT, CDR2 SNEGSKA (reference sequence). The CDR3 has 13 amino acids. There are a few counts of this clone. The antigen remains unidentified. TCRdb's copy holds only in-frame clones and misses some; the assay was immunoSEQ multiplex PCR. The sample shows around 140,000 clones, roughly nine tenths of them seen only once. The receptor was derived from an adult who received the AZD1222 COVID-19 vaccine. The chain links TRBV20-1 to TRBJ1-1; D gene ambiguous. The sequences come from peripheral blood, collected 28 days after the second AZD1222 dose. The CDR3 loop is CSASHSMNTEAFF. For the CDR3, the DNA is TGCAGTGCTAGTCACAGTATGAACACTGAAGCTTTCTTT.